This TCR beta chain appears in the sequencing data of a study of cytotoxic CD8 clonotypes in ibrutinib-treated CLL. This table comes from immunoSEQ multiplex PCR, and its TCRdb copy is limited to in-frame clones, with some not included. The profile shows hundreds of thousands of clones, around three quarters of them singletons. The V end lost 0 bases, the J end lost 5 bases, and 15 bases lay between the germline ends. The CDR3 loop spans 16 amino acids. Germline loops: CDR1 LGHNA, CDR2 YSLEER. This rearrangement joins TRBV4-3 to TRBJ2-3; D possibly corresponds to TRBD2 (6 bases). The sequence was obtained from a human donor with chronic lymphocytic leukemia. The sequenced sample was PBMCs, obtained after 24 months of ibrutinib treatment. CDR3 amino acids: CASSQDLPGAVDTQYF. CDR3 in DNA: TGCGCCAGCAGCCAAGATCTTCCGGGAGCGGTAGATACGCAGTATTTT.